The rows below give T cell receptor beta chains drawn from one sample of a study of control samples from healthy donors and cancer patients. Profiling relied on immunoSEQ multiplex PCR, and the TCRdb table lists in-frame clones only, not all of them. This table has 100,000 to 150,000 clones, more than 75% appearing once. Sequenced material: blood. Receptors originate from a man in his sixties in good health. CDR3s include the opening cysteine and the closing phenylalanine or tryptophan. D genes are given only for firm matches. The size entry is marked missing in some rows and otherwise reads once, few, many or a size class.

J,D,size,V,DNA,CDR3
TRBJ2-2,.,.,TRBV2,TGTGCCAGCAGAGGTGGGCAGGCTCACACCGGGGAGCTGTTTTTT,CASRGGQAHTGELFF
TRBJ1-5,TRBD1,few,TRBV19,TGTGCCAGTAGTATCGGGGGACAGGGGCCTCAGCATTTT,CASSIGGQGPQHF
TRBJ1-4,.,few,TRBV11-2,TGTGCCAGCAGCCCGGCGGGGGGCGCTGATGAAAAACTGTTTTTT,CASSPAGGADEKLFF
TRBJ1-2,.,few,TRBV19,TGTGCCAGTAGTATAACAGGATCGTATGGCTACACCTTC,CASSITGSYGYTF
TRBJ1-6,.,.,TRBV11-2,TGTGCCAGCATGAGTCAGATTAATTCACCCCTCCACTTT,CASMSQINSPLHF
TRBJ1-1,.,.,TRBV6-5,TGTGCCAGCACCCCGGGATTAAACACTGAAGCTTTCTTT,CASTPGLNTEAFF
TRBJ2-7,TRBD1,.,TRBV7-2,TGTGCCAGCAGCTTAGGACAGGGGAGCCACGAGCAGTACTTC,CASSLGQGSHEQYF
TRBJ2-7,TRBD2,once,TRBV6-5,TGTGCCAGCAGTTACTTTGGACTAGCGCAGGACGAGCAGTACTTC,CASSYFGLAQDEQYF
TRBJ2-3,TRBD2,.,TRBV4-3,TGCGCCAGCAGCCCACGGACTAGCAGAGTTCAAGAAGCAGATACGCAGTATTTT,CASSPRTSRVQEADTQYF
TRBJ1-5,.,.,TRBV18,TGTGCCAGCTCACGCAACAGGGAGCAGCCCCAGCATTTT,CASSRNREQPQHF
TRBJ1-2,.,.,TRBV11-2,TGTGCCAGCAGCTCCGGGGCGACCTATGGCTACACCTTC,CASSSGATYGYTF
TRBJ1-5,TRBD1,.,TRBV19,TGTGCCAAAGACCCCGGGACAGTAGACAATCAGCCCCAGCATTTT,CAKDPGTVDNQPQHF
TRBJ1-3,.,few,TRBV6-1,TGTGCCAGCAGTGATAGTGGGGTCTTCTCTGGAAACACCATATATTTT,CASSDSGVFSGNTIYF
TRBJ1-2,TRBD1,.,TRBV19,TGTGCCAGTAGACGGACAGGAGAGAACTACGGCCCCGGCAAAAACTATGGCTACACCTTC,CASRRTGENYGPGKNYGYTF
TRBJ1-3,.,.,TRBV6-5,TGTGCCAGCAGGGCCTACGGGGACACCATATATTTT,CASRAYGDTIYF
TRBJ2-1,.,.,TRBV5-4,TGTGCCAGCAGCGCGAGCCAGCAGTCCTCCTACAATGAGCAGTTCTTC,CASSASQQSSYNEQFF
TRBJ1-2,.,.,TRBV15,TGTGCCACCAGCAGAGATGTCATAATAAAGGACAGCACTGAGCGCTACACCTTC,CATSRDVIIKDSTERYTF
TRBJ2-3,TRBD1,.,TRBV27,TGTGCCAGCAGCCACCAGGGGGAAGATACGCAGTATTTT,CASSHQGEDTQYF
TRBJ1-2,.,few,TRBV12-3/TRBV12-4,TGTGCCAGCAGTTTGGGGCTTTATGGCTACACCTTC,CASSLGLYGYTF
TRBJ2-7,.,.,TRBV6-6,TGTGCCAGCAGTTACTCGAACACGGGGGCTCCCTACGAGCAGTACTTC,CASSYSNTGAPYEQYF
TRBJ1-5,.,.,TRBV28,TGTGCCAGCAGTGGCCACGGGACCGGCGAAACGCCCCAGCATTTT,CASSGHGTGETPQHF
TRBJ2-1,TRBD2,few,TRBV7-9,TGTGCCAGCAGCGTCGGAAGCGGGAGGGTCAATGAGCAGTTCTTC,CASSVGSGRVNEQFF
TRBJ2-3,.,.,TRBV11-2,TGTGCCAGCAGCTCACAGTCCAGCCCCACAGATACGCAGTATTTT,CASSSQSSPTDTQYF
TRBJ2-3,TRBD2,.,TRBV6-2/TRBV6-3,TGTGCCAGCAGTTCTATGGGCACACTAGCGGGGAGGGCAGATACGCAGTATTTT,CASSSMGTLAGRADTQYF
TRBJ2-3,.,once,TRBV6-5,TGTGCCAGCAGTTACCAGGGCACAGATACGCAGTATTTT,CASSYQGTDTQYF
TRBJ2-3,.,.,TRBV7-2,TGTGCCAGCAGTGACAGAGTGGGGGGCACAGATACGCAGTATTTT,CASSDRVGGTDTQYF
TRBJ2-7,TRBD2,.,TRBV7-2,TGTGCCAGCAGCTCTCTAGCGGGGGTCTCCTACGAGCAGTACTTC,CASSSLAGVSYEQYF
TRBJ1-1,.,.,TRBV11-2,TGTGCCAGCAGCTTTAACAGGGTGAGGAACACTGAAGCTTTCTTT,CASSFNRVRNTEAFF
TRBJ2-5,.,.,TRBV24-1,TGTGCCACCAGTCCTGCGGGGGCTAAAGAGACCCAGTACTTC,CATSPAGAKETQYF
TRBJ1-5,.,.,TRBV27,TGTGCCAGCAGTCGTGGTCGAACCAATCAGCCCCAGCATTTT,CASSRGRTNQPQHF
TRBJ1-6,.,.,TRBV28,TGTGCCAGCAGTTCAGCGTCGGCCTATAATTCACCCCTCCACTTT,CASSSASAYNSPLHF
TRBJ2-7,.,.,TRBV28,TGTGCCAGCAGTTTTCGGGGGGCGAGCTCCTACGAGCAGTACTTC,CASSFRGASSYEQYF
TRBJ2-7,TRBD1,.,TRBV7-2,TGTGCCAGCAGCACGCAGGGGGCGGGATACGAGCAGTACTTC,CASSTQGAGYEQYF
TRBJ2-3,TRBD2,.,TRBV18,TGTGCCAGCTCACCACCGGGGGGGTGGGGCACAGATACGCAGTATTTT,CASSPPGGWGTDTQYF
TRBJ2-2,.,.,TRBV6-5,TGTGCCAGCAGTTACAGTTCGGCAGAATCCACCGGGGAGCTGTTTTTT,CASSYSSAESTGELFF
TRBJ1-5,.,.,TRBV7-2,TGTGCCAGCAGCTTCGGGGAGCATCAGCCCCAGCATTTT,CASSFGEHQPQHF
TRBJ1-3,.,.,TRBV30,TGTGCCTGGAGTGTAGACAGGCACTCTGGAAACACCATATATTTT,CAWSVDRHSGNTIYF
TRBJ1-4,.,.,TRBV7-9,TGTGCCAGCAGCTTAGGCGGCCTCGGTAATGAAAAACTGTTTTTT,CASSLGGLGNEKLFF
TRBJ1-6,.,.,TRBV2,TGTGCCAGCCAGGGAAATTCACCCCTCCACTTT,CASQGNSPLHF
TRBJ1-2,TRBD1,.,TRBV28,TGTGCCAGCAGTTCGGGACAGGGCCTCCAACGCTACACCTTC,CASSSGQGLQRYTF
TRBJ1-2,TRBD1,.,TRBV19,TGTGCCAGCGCCGACAGGGACCTCTATGGCTACACCTTC,CASADRDLYGYTF
TRBJ1-6,.,.,TRBV5-1,TGCGCCAGCAGGGAGCAGCCTAATTCACCCCTCCACTTT,CASREQPNSPLHF
TRBJ2-1,TRBD1,.,TRBV9,TGTGCCAGCAGTCGAGGGGGCACTGACAATGAGCAGTTCTTC,CASSRGGTDNEQFF
TRBJ2-3,.,.,TRBV24-1,TGTGCCACCAGTGATTCTCAGACAGGCTACACAGATACGCAGTATTTT,CATSDSQTGYTDTQYF
TRBJ1-2,TRBD1,.,TRBV7-2,TGTGCCAGCAGCCCAGAGGCGACAGGGGTCTATGGCTACACCTTC,CASSPEATGVYGYTF
TRBJ2-7,.,.,TRBV19,TGTGCCAGTAGAACTTCCGGGGGTTCTGGAGAGCAGTACTTC,CASRTSGGSGEQYF
TRBJ1-6,.,few,TRBV7-8,TGTGCCAGCAGCTTCGACAGGCATAATTCACCCCTCCACTTT,CASSFDRHNSPLHF
TRBJ2-7,.,.,TRBV21-1,TGTGCCAGCAGCAAAGGGGGGGGACAGGATGGAGACTACGAGCAGTACTTC,CASSKGGGQDGDYEQYF
TRBJ1-4,.,.,TRBV5-1,TGCGCCAGCAGCTTGGCCACAACTAATGAAAAACTGTTTTTT,CASSLATTNEKLFF
TRBJ1-5,.,.,TRBV6-5,TGTGCCAGCAGTAGCAGGGTCCAAGGGCCCCAGCATTTT,CASSSRVQGPQHF
TRBJ2-7,.,.,TRBV28,TGTGCCAGCAGTTTTTGGCCCTACGAGCAGTACTTC,CASSFWPYEQYF
TRBJ1-2,.,.,TRBV30,TGTGCCTGGACCCCTCGCGGGAAGGGCGGTGGCTACACCTTC,CAWTPRGKGGGYTF
TRBJ1-5,.,.,TRBV27,TGTGCCAGCAGTTCACTCTCCAGCTATAGCAATCAGCCCCAGCATTTT,CASSSLSSYSNQPQHF
TRBJ2-5,.,once,TRBV7-3,TGTGCCAGCAGCCCATATATAGCTGAGACCCAGTACTTC,CASSPYIAETQYF
TRBJ1-1,TRBD1,.,TRBV2,TGTGCCAGCAGAGGACTGGGACAGATGAACACTGAAGCTTTCTTT,CASRGLGQMNTEAFF
TRBJ2-5,.,.,TRBV19,TGTGCCAGTAGTGGTGCCATGGAGGGGACCCAGTACTTC,CASSGAMEGTQYF
TRBJ2-7,TRBD1,.,TRBV3-1/TRBV3-2,TGTGCCAGCAGCCAAGGGGACAGGACCTACGAGCAGTACTTC,CASSQGDRTYEQYF
TRBJ1-5,.,.,TRBV7-8,TGTGCCAGCAGCTTAGAGCCACAGGGCAATCAGCCCCAGCATTTT,CASSLEPQGNQPQHF
TRBJ1-5,.,.,TRBV7-2,TGTGCCAGCAGCTTACAGAGTCAGCCCCAGCATTTT,CASSLQSQPQHF
TRBJ2-7,.,.,TRBV5-6,TGTGCCAGCAGCTTACCGGGGCCACTCTCCTACGAGCAGTACTTC,CASSLPGPLSYEQYF